This T cell receptor (beta chain) was profiled in a study of T-cell memory formation after mild COVID-19. In this sample, this clonotype turned up many times. What it binds is not known. Findings of the study overall: Prior to infection, memory already included some responding clones, suggesting cross-reactive memory joined. From day 15 to 85, contracting clones were balanced between CD4 and CD8, whereas later expanders leaned toward CD4+. Of the contracting clones, CD4+ ones lay mainly in CM and EM, and CD8+ ones in EMRA.

Libraries for TCRalpha and TCRbeta carried sample barcodes and unique molecular identifiers via 5'RACE. TCRdb re-called the 5' RACE reads with MiXCR, one entry per CDR3 protein. Among hundreds of thousands of distinct CDR3 sequences listed, approximately 15% were seen once. The CDR3 is 14 amino acids. V gave up 0 bases and J gave up 10 bases; unmatched junction bases: 6. Germline loops: CDR1 SGHRS, CDR2 YFSETQ. The clonotype comes from an adult woman who had mild COVID-19 (a few samples of this study predate the infection). Cell type and time point are not known. This rearrangement joins TRBV5-1 to TRBJ2-1; 8 positions agree with TRBD2. Sequences were obtained from PBMCs or a T cell subset sorted from them (not recorded which). In nucleotides, the CDR3 is TGCGCCAGCAGCTTGGGAGCGGGAGTTGGAGAGCAGTTCTTC. Its protein is CASSLGAGVGEQFF.